The next 29 T cell receptor beta chains were all read from a single sample in a study of identifying expanded T cells in peripheral blood. Generated by immunoSEQ multiplex PCR, the TCRdb table keeps only in-frame clones and is missing some. The repertoire holds some 91,000 clones, with approximately 88% as singletons. The sequenced sample consisted of blood. These receptors all stem from a person aged 18-70 years in good health.

The chain has TRBV7-9 and TRBJ1-1, with 8 bases lining up with TRBD1. The CDR3 sequence is 14 residues long. V shed 3 bases and J 5 bases; nucleotides not matched to a gene: 5. The V gene's germline CDR1 is SEHNR and CDR2 FQNEAQ (reference sequence). The CDR3 sequence is CASSFTGGRTEAFF. The CDR3, as DNA: TGTGCCAGCAGCTTTACAGGGGGTAGGACTGAAGCTTTCTTT.

The chain carries TRBV6-4 and TRBJ2-1; D is perhaps TRBD1 or TRBD2 (5 bases each). V gave up 2 bases and J gave up 8 bases, with 13 bases separating them. Germline V gives CDR1 MRHNA, CDR2 SNTAGT. The CDR3 sequence is 14 residues long. CDR3 nucleotides: TGTGCCAGCAGTGACATTGGGGGTAACCATGAGCAGTTCTTC. Protein sequence: CASSDIGGNHEQFF.

This chain joins TRBV30 and TRBJ2-7; no firm D call. Germline V gene sequence: CDR1 GTSNPN, CDR2 SVGIG (reference sequence). Between the trimmed V and J ends, which lost 0 bases and 3 bases, there was a span of 9 bases. CDR3 length: 13 residues. For the CDR3, the DNA is TGTGCCTGGAGTGTAGGGTACATCTACGAGCAGTACTTC. This gives the protein CAWSVGYIYEQYF.

J is TRBJ1-2 and V is TRBV5-6; D is ambiguous. V gave up 1 base and J gave up 6 bases, with 7 bases separating them. CDR1 and CDR2 from the germline V gene are SGHDT and YYEEEE. The CDR3 is 12 amino acids. The CDR3 nucleotides are TGTGCCAGCAGCTTGATCGGTAATGGCTACACCTTC. The encoded protein is CASSLIGNGYTF.

The rearrangement joins TRBV21-1 to TRBJ2-3; TRBD2, the D gene given by the table, was not confirmed from the DNA. TRBV21-1 is labeled a pseudogene. This CDR3 contains 17 residues. DNA of the CDR3: TGTGCCAGCAGCAAAGCTCCTAGCGGGAGGGCCACAGATACGCAGTATTTT. It specifies CASSKAPSGRATDTQYF.

CDR3 protein: CASSPGTSYEQYF. The CDR3 bases are TGTGCCAGTAGTCCCGGGACCTCCTACGAGCAGTACTTC. The V call is TRBV19, the J call TRBJ2-7, with D perhaps TRBD1 or TRBD2 (5 bases each). The germline V gene has CDR1 LNHDA and CDR2 SQIVND (reference sequence). The CDR3 is made up of 13 amino acids. The germline V and J ends were trimmed by 5 bases and 0 bases, with 8 bases remaining between them.

The chain recombines TRBV5-4 with TRBJ2-2; D not resolved. Trimming took off 1 base at V and 1 base at J, with 8 bases between the two ends. The CDR3 is made up of 15 amino acids. Per germline, CDR1 SGHNT and CDR2 YYREEE (reference sequence). CDR3: CASSLKAGNTGELFF. As DNA, the CDR3 is TGTGCCAGCAGCTTGAAGGCAGGGAACACCGGGGAGCTGTTTTTT.

The chain has TRBV10-1 and TRBJ2-1, with 8 bases lining up with TRBD1. V shed 8 bases and J 7 bases; nucleotides not matched to a gene: 7. There are 13 residues in the CDR3. Germline-derived CDR1 and CDR2 are WNHNN and SYGVQD (reference sequence). CDR3 nucleotides: TGCGCCAGCGGACAGGGAGTATGGAATGAGCAGTTCTTC. Translation gives CASGQGVWNEQFF.

This clone was picked up a small number of times. The V gene is TRBV11-2, the J gene TRBJ2-5; D possibly corresponds to TRBD1 (6 bases). V lost 3 bases, J lost 4 bases, and 12 bases lay in between. The germline V gene has CDR1 SGHAT and CDR2 FQNNGV. The length of the CDR3 is 14 residues. This chain's CDR3 is CASSFVQGGETQYF. The CDR3 bases are TGTGCCAGCAGCTTTGTACAGGGTGGAGAGACCCAGTACTTC.

CDR3: CASSEAQGGANVLTF. The CDR3 DNA sequence: TGTGCCAGCAGTGAAGCACAGGGTGGGGCCAACGTCCTGACTTTC. V gene TRBV6-1 combines with J gene TRBJ2-6; TRBD1 might be the D (6 bases). Germline V gives CDR1 MNHNS, CDR2 SASEGT. This CDR3 region has 15 residues. The V end lost 0 bases, the J end lost 3 bases, and 6 bases lay between the germline ends.

This clone was found once. The chain couples TRBV29-1 to TRBJ2-4, with 7 nucleotides matching TRBD1. There are 13 residues in the CDR3. Trimming at V came to 1 base and at J to 6 bases, leaving 3 bases not matched to a gene. Looked up from germline, CDR1 is SQVTM and CDR2 is ANQGSEA. The CDR3 coding sequence is TGCAGCGTTGAAGGGACAGGTAGAAACATTCAGTACTTC. Its translation: CSVEGTGRNIQYF.

V is TRBV13 and J is TRBJ2-5; D may be TRBD1 (6 bases). The CDR3 totals 13 residues. V was trimmed by 6 bases and J by 7 bases, leaving 15 bases between them. The germline CDR1 and CDR2 sequences are PRHDT and FYEKMQ (reference sequence). Here the CDR3 reads CASSSGAFATQYF. The CDR3 DNA reads as TGTGCCAGCAGTTCAGGGGCATTCGCGACCCAGTACTTC.

This clone was seen a single time. The chain has TRBV9 and TRBJ1-1; D ambiguous. Germline V lookup: CDR1 SGDLS, CDR2 YYNGEE. V was shortened by 3 bases and J by 5 bases, with 11 bases between the two germline ends. The CDR3 has 13 amino acids. In nucleotides, the CDR3 is TGTGCCAGCAGCGGGCCGCAGGTAACTGAAGCTTTCTTT. It specifies CASSGPQVTEAFF. Based on the CDR3 plus reference TRBV9 and TRBJ1-1, the full variable domain is DSGVTQTPKHLITATGQRVTLRCSPRSGDLSVYWYQQSLDQGLQFLIQYYNGEERAKGNILERFSAQQFPDLHSELNLSSLELGDSALYFCASSGPQVTEAFFGQGTRLTVV.

The chain recombines TRBV19 with TRBJ1-2; D may be TRBD1 (6 bases). This CDR3 region has 15 residues. Germline CDR1 is LNHDA and CDR2 is SQIVND (reference sequence). Trimming removed 5 bases at V and 4 bases at J, with 17 bases between. CDR3 in amino acids: CASSASVTGTYGYTF. The CDR3 DNA follows: TGTGCCAGTAGTGCGAGCGTAACAGGGACCTATGGCTACACCTTC.

The chain uses TRBV5-6 and TRBJ2-7, with D hard to call. The V and J ends lost 0 bases and 6 bases respectively, with 7 bases between them. This CDR3 is 12 amino acids long. CDR1 is SGHDT and CDR2 is YYEEEE in the germline V gene. The CDR3 bases are TGTGCCAGCAGCTTGGTAGGTACCGAGCAGTACTTC. It codes for CASSLVGTEQYF.

CDR3 amino acids: CASSLGLLTLGNEQFF. As DNA, the CDR3 is TGTGCCAGCAGCTTGGGACTCCTCACCCTTGGGAATGAGCAGTTCTTC. This chain uses TRBV5-8 with TRBJ2-1; D is undetermined. The CDR3 is 16 amino acids. The V end lost 0 bases, the J end lost 7 bases, and 17 bases lay between the germline ends. Germline values: CDR1 SGHTS, CDR2 YDEGEE.

The chain joins TRBV7-8 to TRBJ2-4; no clear D. Germline V gene lookup returns CDR1 SGHVS and CDR2 FQNEAQ. V lost 1 base and J lost 6, with 13 bases in between. The CDR3 is 15 amino acids. The CDR3 reads CASSLGFESRNIQYF. The CDR3 bases are TGTGCCAGCAGCTTAGGATTTGAGAGCCGAAACATTCAGTACTTC.

The CDR3: CASSKGRTSGYNEQFF. The CDR3 DNA reads as TGTGCCAGCAGCAAAGGGAGGACTAGCGGCTACAATGAGCAGTTCTTC. The chain links TRBV21-1 to TRBJ2-1; whether TRBD2, the table's D call, matches the DNA was not checked. TRBV21-1 represents a pseudogene. The CDR3 length is 16 residues.

The chain carries TRBV19 and TRBJ2-6, with unresolved D. Trimming cost V 4 bases and J 0 bases, with 4 bases left between them. The CDR3 is made up of 14 amino acids. Germline assignment: CDR1 LNHDA and CDR2 SQIVND (reference sequence). The CDR3 bases are TGTGCCAGTAGTACCCCCTCTGGGGCCAACGTCCTGACTTTC. As protein: CASSTPSGANVLTF.

The CDR3 DNA reads as TGCGCCAGCAGCCAAGTCTCAGCGGGGGGGCTTGCTCTCACAGATACGCAGTATTTT. Protein: CASSQVSAGGLALTDTQYF. V gene TRBV4-1 combines with J gene TRBJ2-3, with TRBD2 matching over 10 bases. The V segment lost 1 base and the J segment 2 bases; nucleotides outside the gene matches: 12. Germline CDR1 reads MGHRA; CDR2 reads YSYEKL. The CDR3 spans 19 residues.

For this clone: A read error likely explains this, since a far larger clone differs by one base. The chain couples TRBV6-5 to TRBJ2-6; tentative D call: TRBD1 (5 bases). CDR1 is MNHEY and CDR2 is SVGAGI in the germline V gene. The V end lost 6 bases, the J end lost 0 bases, and 6 bases lay between the germline ends. The CDR3 spans 14 residues. Written as DNA, the CDR3 is TGTGCCAGCAGAGACAGCTCTGGGGCCAACGTCCTGACTTTC. The encoded protein is CASRDSSGANVLTF.

The V gene is TRBV2, the J gene TRBJ2-1; 10 bases align to TRBD2. The CDR3 spans 15 residues. Germline lookup yields CDR1 SNHLY and CDR2 FYNNEI. V was pared by 5 bases and J by 6 bases, with 7 bases of the junction left unmatched. The CDR3 protein is CASSWGLARVNEQFF. The DNA of the CDR3 is TGTGCCAGCAGTTGGGGACTAGCGCGAGTCAATGAGCAGTTCTTC.

The chain employs TRBV19 and TRBJ2-7, with D hard to call. Trimming took off 3 bases at V and 1 base at J, with 10 bases between the two ends. Germline V gene sequence: CDR1 LNHDA, CDR2 SQIVND (reference sequence). CDR3 length: 14 residues. CDR3 DNA: TGTGCCAGTAGTATCCCTGGAGTATCCTACGAGCAGTACTTC. Its translation: CASSIPGVSYEQYF.

The genes are TRBV6-6 and TRBJ1-6; 8 nucleotides line up with TRBD1. Germline V gives CDR1 MNHNY, CDR2 SVGAGI (reference sequence). This CDR3 region has 15 residues. With V trimmed by 6 bases and J by 4 bases, 5 bases remained unmatched. CDR3 nucleotide sequence: TGTGCCAGCAGCACGACAGGGGCATATAATTCACCCCTCCACTTT. Encoded protein: CASSTTGAYNSPLHF.

This clone was counted a few times. The V call is TRBV7-9, the J call TRBJ1-5; tentative D call: TRBD1 (5 bases). Trimming took 5 bases from V and 5 from J, leaving 13 bases between them. The CDR3 runs to 14 residues. CDR1 and CDR2 (germline): SEHNR, FQNEAQ (reference sequence). The CDR3 reads CASSLGTAYQPQHF. CDR3 nucleotide sequence: TGTGCCAGCAGCCTGGGGACCGCTTATCAGCCCCAGCATTTT.

The chain has TRBV28 and TRBJ1-5; D call uncertain. The CDR3 is made up of 11 amino acids. Trimming took off 4 bases at V and 9 bases at J, with 7 bases between the two ends. Germline lookup yields CDR1 MDHEN and CDR2 SYDVKM. CDR3 protein: CASSSSGPQHF. For the CDR3, the DNA is TGTGCCAGCAGTTCCTCGGGGCCCCAGCATTTT. Full variable domain (rest looked up from reference TRBV28 and TRBJ1-5): DVKVTQSSRYLVKRTGEKVFLECVQDMDHENMFWYRQDPGLGLRLIYFSYDVKMKEKGDIPEGYSVSREKKERFSLILESASTNQTSMYLCASSSSGPQHFGDGTRLSIL.

The chain is built from TRBV7-9 and TRBJ1-6; D not certain. V was pared by 6 bases and J by 10 bases, with 19 bases between. The germline CDR1 and CDR2 sequences are SEHNR and FQNEAQ (reference sequence). There are 15 residues in the CDR3. The CDR3 is CASSQTGGLESPLHF. Here the CDR3 DNA reads TGTGCCAGCAGTCAAACTGGAGGGCTAGAATCACCCCTCCACTTT.

The J gene is TRBJ1-5, the V gene TRBV10-2, with D uncertain. Germline CDR1 reads WSHSY; CDR2 reads SAAADI. Trimming removed 2 bases from V and 1 base from J, with 6 bases in between. The CDR3 has 14 residues. This chain's CDR3 is CASSELGSNQPQHF. In DNA form, the CDR3 reads TGCGCCAGCAGTGAGCTAGGAAGCAATCAGCCCCAGCATTTT.

This clone was seen a handful of times. As DNA, the CDR3 is TGTGCCAGCAGTTACCTCCGACCGTCCGCCGGGGAGCTGTTTTTT. Translation: CASSYLRPSAGELFF. The chain recombines TRBV6-5 with TRBJ2-2; no definite D call. The germline V gene encodes CDR1 MNHEY and CDR2 SVGAGI. This CDR3 is built from 15 residues. V was trimmed by 2 bases and J by 6 bases, leaving 13 bases between them.